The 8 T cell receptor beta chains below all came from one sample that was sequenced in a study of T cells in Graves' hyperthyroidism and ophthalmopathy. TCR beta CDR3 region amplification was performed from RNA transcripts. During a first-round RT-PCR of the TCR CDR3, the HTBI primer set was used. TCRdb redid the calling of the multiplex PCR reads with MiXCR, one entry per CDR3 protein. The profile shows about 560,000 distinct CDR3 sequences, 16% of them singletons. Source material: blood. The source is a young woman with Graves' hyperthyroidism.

The CDR3 nucleotides read TGCGCCAGCAGCCCTCCTATAGCGGGAGGGCCTCGGGAGCAGTTCTTC. It specifies CASSPPIAGGPREQFF. This chain connects TRBV4-1 to TRBJ2-1, with 11 bases that match TRBD2. With 4 bases clipped from V and 10 bases from J, the junction kept 12 bases outside the gene matches. CDR1 and CDR2 from the germline V gene are MGHRA and YSYEKL. The CDR3 length is 16 residues.

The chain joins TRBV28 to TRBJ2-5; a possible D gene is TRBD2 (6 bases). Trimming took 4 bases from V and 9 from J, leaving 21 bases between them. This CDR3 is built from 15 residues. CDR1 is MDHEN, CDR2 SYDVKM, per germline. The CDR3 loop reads CASSSTSRSFQAQYF. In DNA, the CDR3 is TGTGCCAGCAGTTCTACTAGCAGGTCGTTTCAGGCCCAGTACTTC. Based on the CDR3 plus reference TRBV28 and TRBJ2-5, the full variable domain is DVKVTQSSRYLVKRTGEKVFLECVQDMDHENMFWYRQDPGLGLRLIYFSYDVKMKEKGDIPEGYSVSREKKERFSLILESASTNQTSMYLCASSSTSRSFQAQYFGPGTRLLVL.

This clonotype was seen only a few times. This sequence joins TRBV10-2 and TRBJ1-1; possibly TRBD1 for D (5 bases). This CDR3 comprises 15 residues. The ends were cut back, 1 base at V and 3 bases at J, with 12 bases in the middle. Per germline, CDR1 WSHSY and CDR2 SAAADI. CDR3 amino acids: CASSEFSRGYTEAFF. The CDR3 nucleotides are TGCGCCAGCAGTGAGTTTTCAAGGGGCTACACTGAAGCTTTCTTT.

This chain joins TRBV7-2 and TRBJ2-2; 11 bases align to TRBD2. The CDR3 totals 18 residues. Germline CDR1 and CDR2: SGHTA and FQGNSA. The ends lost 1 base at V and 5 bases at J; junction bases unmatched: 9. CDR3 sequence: CASSLGRLAGSGTGELFF. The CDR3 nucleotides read TGTGCCAGCAGCTTAGGGAGACTAGCGGGGTCCGGAACCGGGGAGCTGTTTTTT.

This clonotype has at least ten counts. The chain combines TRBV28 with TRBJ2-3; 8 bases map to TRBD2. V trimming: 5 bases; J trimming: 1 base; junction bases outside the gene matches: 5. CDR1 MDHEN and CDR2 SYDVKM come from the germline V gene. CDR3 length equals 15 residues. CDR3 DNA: TGTGCCAGCAGTCCAAAGGGACTAGGCACAGATACGCAGTATTTT. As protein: CASSPKGLGTDTQYF.

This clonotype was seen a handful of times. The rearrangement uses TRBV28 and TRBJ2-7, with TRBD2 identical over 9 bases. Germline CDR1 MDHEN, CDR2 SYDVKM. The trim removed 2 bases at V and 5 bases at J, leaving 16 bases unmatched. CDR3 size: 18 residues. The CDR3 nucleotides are TGTGCCAGCAGTTTAGGAGGACTAGCGTTTTCTCTCTTCCACGAGCAGTACTTC. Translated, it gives CASSLGGLAFSLFHEQYF.

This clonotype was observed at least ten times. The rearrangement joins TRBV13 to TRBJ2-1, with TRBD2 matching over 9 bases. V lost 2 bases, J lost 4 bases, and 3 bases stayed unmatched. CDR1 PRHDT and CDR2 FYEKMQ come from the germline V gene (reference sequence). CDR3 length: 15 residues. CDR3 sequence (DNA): TGTGCCAGCAGCTTAAGGCGGGAGGGTTACAATGAGCAGTTCTTC. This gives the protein CASSLRREGYNEQFF.

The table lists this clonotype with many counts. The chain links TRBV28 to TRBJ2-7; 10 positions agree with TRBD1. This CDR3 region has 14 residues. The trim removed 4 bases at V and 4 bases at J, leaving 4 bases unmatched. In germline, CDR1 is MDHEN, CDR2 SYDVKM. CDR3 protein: CASSSGTGVYEQYF. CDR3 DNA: TGTGCCAGCAGTTCCGGGACAGGGGTGTACGAGCAGTACTTC.